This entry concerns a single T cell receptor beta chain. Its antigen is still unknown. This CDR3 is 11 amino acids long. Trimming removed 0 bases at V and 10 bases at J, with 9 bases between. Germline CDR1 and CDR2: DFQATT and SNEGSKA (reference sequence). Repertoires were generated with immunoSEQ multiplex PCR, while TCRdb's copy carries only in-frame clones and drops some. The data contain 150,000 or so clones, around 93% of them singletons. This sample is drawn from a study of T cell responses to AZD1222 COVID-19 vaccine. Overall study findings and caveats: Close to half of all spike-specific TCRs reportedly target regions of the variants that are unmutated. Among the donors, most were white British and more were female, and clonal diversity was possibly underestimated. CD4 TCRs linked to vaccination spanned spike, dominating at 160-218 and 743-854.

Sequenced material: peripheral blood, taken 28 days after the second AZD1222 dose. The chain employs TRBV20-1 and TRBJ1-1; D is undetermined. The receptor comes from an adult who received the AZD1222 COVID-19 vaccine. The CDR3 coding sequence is TGCAGTGCTAGAGATCAGCAGGCAGCTTTCTTT. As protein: CSARDQQAAFF.